Sequencing of this TCR beta chain was carried out in a study of blood T cell repertoires in COVID-19. The data were produced by immunoSEQ multiplex PCR, yet TCRdb's version contains in-frame clones alone and is incomplete. The sample yields more than 20,000 clones, 77% seen once. Per germline, CDR1 LGHNT and CDR2 FRNRAP. CDR3 size: 16 residues. J was trimmed by 7 bases and V by 1 base; bases with no gene match: 3. The sample comprised peripheral blood. The TCR originated in a man older than 75 with active or convalescent COVID-19. This chain links TRBV12-5 with TRBJ2-2, with 13 bases lining up with TRBD2. CDR3 residues: CASGLGTSGSGGELFF. CDR3 coding DNA: TGTGCTAGTGGTTTGGGGACTAGCGGGAGTGGCGGGGAGCTGTTTTTT.